Presented here are 24 T cell receptor beta chains from one specimen sequenced in a study of T cells in Graves' hyperthyroidism and ophthalmopathy. Amplified TCR beta CDR3 regions derived from RNA transcripts. When the TCR CDR3 underwent first-round RT-PCR, the HTBI primer set was used. Each CDR3 protein is one row after TCRdb ran MiXCR on the multiplex PCR reads. The sample records 550,000 to 700,000 distinct CDR3 sequences, under 15% being singletons. Sequences were obtained from blood. The receptors stem from a middle-aged woman with Graves' ophthalmopathy.

The V call is TRBV24-1, the J call TRBJ1-5; 8 positions agree with TRBD1. The germline V gene has CDR1 KGHDR and CDR2 SFDVKD. This CDR3 comprises 15 residues. V gave up 4 bases and J gave up 4 bases; unmatched junction bases: 5. CDR3 DNA sequence: TGTGCCACCAGTGAGAGGACAGGGAAAAATCAGCCCCAGCATTTT. This encodes CATSERTGKNQPQHF.

This chain joins TRBV13 and TRBJ1-2; D is possibly TRBD1 (6 bases). This CDR3 is built from 15 residues. CDR1 and CDR2 from the germline V gene are PRHDT and FYEKMQ (reference sequence). Deletions cut 3 bases from V and 3 bases from J, with 14 bases between. Written as DNA, the CDR3 is TGTGCCAGCAGCTTCACGCGGACAGCGGACTATGGCTACACCTTC. It translates to CASSFTRTADYGYTF. The whole variable domain, filled in from reference TRBV13 and TRBJ1-2, reads AAGVIQSPRHLIKEKRETATLKCYPIPRHDTVYWYQQGPGQDPQFLISFYEKMQSDKGSIPDRFSAQQFSDYHSELNMSSLELGDSALYFCASSFTRTADYGYTFGSGTRLTVV.

The chain carries TRBV7-2 and TRBJ1-1; D is perhaps TRBD1 (5 bases). Trimming shortened V by 3 bases and J by 6 bases, and 14 bases separated the two germline ends. CDR3 length: 14 residues. CDR1 is SGHTA, CDR2 FQGNSA, per germline. DNA of the CDR3: TGTGCCAGCAGCTTTTGGGTCAGGGAGGCTGAAGCTTTCTTT. Translated: CASSFWVREAEAFF.

The chain links TRBV5-4 to TRBJ2-4, with 11 nucleotides matching TRBD2. The CDR3 totals 18 residues. With 4 bases clipped from V and 1 base from J, the junction kept 10 bases outside the gene matches. CDR1 and CDR2 (germline): SGHNT, YYREEE (reference sequence). CDR3 loop: CASSRATSGDRAKNIQYF. The CDR3 nucleotides are TGTGCCAGCAGCCGGGCGACTAGCGGGGACCGGGCCAAAAACATTCAGTACTTC.

This clonotype was detected ten times or more. This rearrangement joins TRBV6-2 or TRBV6-3 to TRBJ1-1; D ambiguous. The CDR3 spans 14 residues. V was clipped by 5 bases and J by 0 bases, with 10 bases between them. Germline V gene lookup returns CDR1 MNHEY and CDR2 SVGEGT. The CDR3 reads CASSIDYLNTEAFF. The CDR3 DNA follows: TGTGCCAGCAGTATTGACTATTTGAACACTGAAGCTTTCTTT.

This clonotype was seen ten or more times. The gene calls are TRBV6-5 and TRBJ2-7; 7 bases match TRBD1. This CDR3 contains 16 residues. Per germline, CDR1 MNHEY and CDR2 SVGAGI. Trimming cost V 2 bases and J 7 bases; bases outside gene matches: 14. CDR3 nucleotide sequence: TGTGCCAGCAGTTACAATCTGGACAGGTCGGAGAGGGAGCAGTACTTC. This sequence encodes CASSYNLDRSEREQYF.

This clonotype was detected ten times or more. The chain links TRBV28 to TRBJ1-2; D may be TRBD1 (6 bases). The V gene's germline CDR1 is MDHEN and CDR2 SYDVKM. Trimming removed 0 bases from V and 6 bases from J, with 11 bases in between. This CDR3 contains 14 residues. CDR3 loop: CASSLWGAGDGYTF. The CDR3 DNA is TGTGCCAGCAGTTTATGGGGGGCAGGTGATGGCTACACCTTC.

The sample holds many counts of this clonotype. V and J are TRBV11-2 and TRBJ2-5, with 9 bases identical to TRBD1. Germline assignment: CDR1 SGHAT and CDR2 FQNNGV. V trimming: 5 bases; J trimming: 5 bases; junction bases outside the gene matches: 15. There are 17 residues in the CDR3. The chain's CDR3 is CASSRDRASKTWETQYF. Here the CDR3 DNA reads TGTGCCAGCAGCCGGGACAGGGCCTCTAAGACGTGGGAGACCCAGTACTTC.

The rearrangement joins TRBV10-3 to TRBJ2-7; 9 bases map to TRBD2. From germline, CDR1 is ENHRY and CDR2 SYGVKD. V was pared by 2 bases and J by 0 bases, with 2 bases of the junction left unmatched. The CDR3 consists of 15 residues. The CDR3 loop is CAISEASGNSYEQYF. CDR3 nucleotide sequence: TGTGCCATCAGTGAGGCTAGCGGGAACTCCTACGAGCAGTACTTC.

This clonotype showed up many times. This chain links TRBV28 with TRBJ1-1, with D unclear. This CDR3 contains 14 residues. The germline gives CDR1 MDHEN, CDR2 SYDVKM. Trimming pared 3 bases from V and 3 bases from J, leaving 11 bases between. The CDR3 bases are TGTGCCAGCAGTTTCGGGTACGGGGACACTGAAGCTTTCTTT. As protein: CASSFGYGDTEAFF.

The rearrangement links TRBV5-8 to TRBJ2-7; D is ambiguous. The germline gives CDR1 SGHTS, CDR2 YDEGEE. V lost 4 bases, J lost 3 bases, and 11 bases lay in between. The CDR3 covers 13 residues. CDR3 loop: CASSTTNFYEQYF. As DNA, the CDR3 is TGTGCCAGCAGCACGACAAACTTCTACGAGCAGTACTTC.

The chain has TRBV6-1 and TRBJ2-7; D assignment may be TRBD1 or TRBD2 (5 bases each). Between the trimmed V and J ends, which lost 4 bases and 0 bases, there was a span of 16 bases. The CDR3 extends over 16 amino acids. The germline gives CDR1 MNHNS, CDR2 SASEGT. The DNA for the CDR3 is TGTGCCAGCAGTGGCTTGGCGTGGGGGAGCTCCTACGAGCAGTACTTC. Protein product: CASSGLAWGSSYEQYF.

This chain joins TRBV5-1 and TRBJ1-5; possible D gene TRBD1, 5 bases. Trimming removed 4 bases from V and 4 bases from J, with 15 bases in between. Per the germline V gene, CDR1 is SGHRS and CDR2 is YFSETQ. The CDR3 sequence is 15 residues long. The CDR3, as DNA: TGCGCCAGCAGCCTGTCAGGGTTGGGTAATCAGCCCCAGCATTTT. Its protein product is CASSLSGLGNQPQHF. Based on the CDR3 plus reference TRBV5-1 and TRBJ1-5, the full variable domain is KAGVTQTPRYLIKTRGQQVTLSCSPISGHRSVSWYQQTPGQGLQFLFEYFSETQRNKGNFPGRFSGRQFSNSRSEMNVSTLELGDSALYLCASSLSGLGNQPQHFGDGTRLSIL.

There are many counts of this clonotype. CDR3 DNA: TGCAGTGCCCAACCGGGACCTCTATACGAGCAGTACTTC. Encoded protein: CSAQPGPLYEQYF. V usage is TRBV20-1 and J usage is TRBJ2-7; D may match TRBD1 or TRBD2 (5 bases each). The germline V and J ends were trimmed by 6 bases and 4 bases, with 16 bases remaining between them. Germline loops: CDR1 DFQATT, CDR2 SNEGSKA (reference sequence). The CDR3 covers 13 residues.

This clonotype was seen a handful of times. The rearrangement links TRBV4-1 to TRBJ1-3; 7 nucleotides line up with TRBD1. CDR3 length: 14 residues. CDR1 and CDR2 from the germline V gene are MGHRA and YSYEKL. V lost 2 bases to trimming and J lost 8 bases; unmatched junction nucleotides: 6. CDR3 bases: TGCGCCAGCAGCCAACGACAGGGTAGAGACACCATATATTTT. Protein product: CASSQRQGRDTIYF.

This clonotype was observed a handful of times. The chain couples TRBV20-1 to TRBJ1-1; 8 bases match TRBD1. This CDR3 is 15 amino acids long. The V and J ends lost 2 bases and 1 base, in that order; junction bases with no gene match: 6. CDR1 is DFQATT and CDR2 is SNEGSKA in the germline V gene (reference sequence). The CDR3 loop is CSARPQDRENTEAFF. CDR3 DNA: TGCAGTGCTAGACCGCAGGACAGGGAGAACACTGAAGCTTTCTTT.

This clonotype was seen repeatedly, ten times or more. This clone may be a read error of a much larger clone one base away. This chain joins TRBV12-3 or TRBV12-4 and TRBJ2-5, with a weak D call TRBD2 (6 bases). V was clipped by 5 bases and J by 9 bases, with 13 bases between them. CDR3 length: 12 residues. The CDR3 DNA reads as TGTGCCAGCAGTCAGGGCTGGGAGGCCCAGTACTTC. Translating gives CASSQGWEAQYF.

This clonotype was seen at least ten times. The V call is TRBV28, the J call TRBJ1-1; D unclear. CDR1 MDHEN and CDR2 SYDVKM come from the germline V gene. CDR3 length: 14 amino acids. Trimming took 5 bases from V and 3 from J, leaving 13 bases between them. In nucleotides, the CDR3 is TGTGCCAGCAGTGCTTATGGTAGGGACACTGAAGCTTTCTTT. Its translation is CASSAYGRDTEAFF.

The chain has TRBV4-1 and TRBJ1-5; D is unclear. V lost 1 base and J lost 2, with 12 bases in between. The V gene's germline CDR1 is MGHRA and CDR2 YSYEKL. This CDR3 comprises 16 residues. The CDR3 sequence: CASSQVPPGGNQPQHF. Written as DNA, the CDR3 is TGCGCCAGCAGCCAAGTTCCGCCAGGAGGCAATCAGCCCCAGCATTTT.

This clonotype appeared a few times. The gene calls are TRBV20-1 and TRBJ1-1; no definite D call. This CDR3 has 14 residues. The germline CDR1 and CDR2 sequences are DFQATT and SNEGSKA (reference sequence). V was shortened by 2 bases and J by 3 bases, with 13 bases between the two germline ends. The CDR3 DNA sequence: TGCAGTGCTAGATTCAGGAATCGGTACACTGAAGCTTTCTTT. This codes for CSARFRNRYTEAFF.

The V and J genes are TRBV2 and TRBJ2-5; D is possibly TRBD1 (6 bases). The germline gives CDR1 SNHLY, CDR2 FYNNEI. This CDR3 region has 14 residues. The V and J ends lost 5 bases and 7 bases respectively, with 17 bases between them. The DNA of the CDR3 is TGTGCCAGCAGTCAACAGGGCCCAGTAGGGACCCAGTACTTC. It translates to CASSQQGPVGTQYF.

In its sample, this clonotype was seen many times. The genes are TRBV27 and TRBJ2-2; D remains unclear. Trimming took off 5 bases at V and 4 bases at J, with 11 bases between the two ends. Germline-derived CDR1 and CDR2 are MNHEY and SMNVEV (reference sequence). The CDR3 is made up of 14 amino acids. This CDR3 reads CASSPSLGTGELFF. The CDR3, as DNA: TGTGCCAGCAGTCCAAGCTTGGGCACCGGGGAGCTGTTTTTT.

In DNA, the CDR3 is TGTGCCAGCACCACTCACGTGGCCCAAGCCAAAAACATTCAGTACTTC. This codes for CASTTHVAQAKNIQYF. The chain links TRBV28 to TRBJ2-4; D not resolved. CDR3 length: 16 amino acids. CDR1 is MDHEN and CDR2 is SYDVKM in the germline V gene. V lost 7 bases to trimming and J lost 0 bases, with 16 bases between them.

This clonotype was seen repeatedly, ten times or more. The chain links TRBV4-3 to TRBJ2-2; perhaps D is TRBD1 or TRBD2 (6 bases each). Trimming removed 4 bases from V and 4 bases from J, with 16 bases in between. From germline, CDR1 is LGHNA and CDR2 YSLEER. CDR3 size: 16 residues. This chain's CDR3 is CASSLHKGGLTGELFF. In DNA, the CDR3 is TGCGCCAGCAGCCTCCATAAGGGGGGCCTCACCGGGGAGCTGTTTTTT.